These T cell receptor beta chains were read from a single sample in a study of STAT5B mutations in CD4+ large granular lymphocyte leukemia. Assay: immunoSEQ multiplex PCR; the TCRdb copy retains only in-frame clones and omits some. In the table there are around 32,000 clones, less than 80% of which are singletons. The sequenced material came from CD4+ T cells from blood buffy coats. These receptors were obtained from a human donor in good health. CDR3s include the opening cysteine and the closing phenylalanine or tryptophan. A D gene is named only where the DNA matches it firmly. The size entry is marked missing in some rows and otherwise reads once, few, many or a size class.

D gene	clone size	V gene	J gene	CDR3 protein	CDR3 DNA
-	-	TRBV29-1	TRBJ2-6	CSVVGTPFSGANVLTF	TGCAGCGTTGTTGGGACACCTTTCTCTGGGGCCAACGTCCTGACTTTC
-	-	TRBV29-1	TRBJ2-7	CSAEQAYEQYF	TGCAGCGCTGAACAAGCCTACGAGCAGTACTTC
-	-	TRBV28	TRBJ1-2	CATRPRYGYTF	TGTGCCACCCGACCGCGCTATGGCTACACCTTC
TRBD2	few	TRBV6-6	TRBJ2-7	CASTGGAFSYEQYF	TGTGCCAGTACCGGGGGGGCCTTCTCCTACGAGCAGTACTTC
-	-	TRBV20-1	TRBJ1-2	CSLSGEAGYTF	TGCAGCCTATCAGGGGAAGCAGGCTACACCTTC
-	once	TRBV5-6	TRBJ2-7	CASSRGSGVGEQYF	TGTGCCAGCAGCCGTGGTTCAGGGGTCGGCGAGCAGTACTTC
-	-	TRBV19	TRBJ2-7	CASSISGMNYEQYF	TGTGCCAGTAGTATATCAGGGATGAACTACGAGCAGTACTTC
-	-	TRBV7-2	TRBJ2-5	CASSLGWATATQYF	TGTGCCAGCAGCTTAGGATGGGCCACTGCGACCCAGTACTTC
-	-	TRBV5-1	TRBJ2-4	CASSLPQGAKNIQYF	TGCGCCAGCAGCTTGCCTCAGGGAGCCAAAAACATTCAGTACTTC
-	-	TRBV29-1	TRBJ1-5	CSVGGSNQPQHF	TGCAGCGTTGGAGGGAGCAATCAGCCCCAGCATTTT
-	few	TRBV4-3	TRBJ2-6	CASSQEKRSSGANVLTF	TGCGCCAGCAGCCAAGAGAAACGGTCTTCTGGGGCCAACGTCCTGACTTTC
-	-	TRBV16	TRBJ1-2	CASSQSSSDGYTF	TGTGCCAGCAGCCAATCGAGTTCCGATGGCTACACCTTC
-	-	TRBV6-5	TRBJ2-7	CASEEGSGESYEQYF	TGTGCCAGCGAGGAAGGTTCAGGGGAATCCTACGAGCAGTACTTC
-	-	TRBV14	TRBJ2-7	CASSQVSRYEQYF	TGTGCCAGCAGCCAAGTGTCGAGGTACGAGCAGTACTTC
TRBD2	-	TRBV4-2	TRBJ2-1	CASSQTSGGTGEQFF	TGTGCCAGCAGCCAAACTAGCGGGGGGACAGGTGAGCAGTTCTTC
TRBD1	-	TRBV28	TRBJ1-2	CASSLPGTGVRYTF	TGTGCCAGCAGTTTACCGGGGACAGGGGTACGCTACACCTTC
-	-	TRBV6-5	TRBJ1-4	CASSSTRQGGEKLFF	TGTGCCAGCAGTTCCACCCGTCAGGGTGGTGAAAAACTGTTTTTT
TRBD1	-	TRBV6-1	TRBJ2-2	CASTGTGATGELFF	TGTGCCAGCACCGGGACAGGGGCGACCGGGGAGCTGTTTTTT
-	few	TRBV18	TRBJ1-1	CASLRSNTEAFF	TGTGCCAGCTTACGGTCGAACACTGAAGCTTTCTTT
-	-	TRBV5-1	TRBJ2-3	CASSLSTDTQYF	TGCGCCAGCAGCCTGAGCACAGATACGCAGTATTTT
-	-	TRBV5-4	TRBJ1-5	CASSLDPAGKPQHF	TGTGCCAGCAGCTTGGACCCTGCGGGGAAGCCCCAGCATTTT
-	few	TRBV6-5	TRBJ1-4	CASSYASTNEKLFF	TGTGCCAGCAGTTACGCTAGCACTAATGAAAAACTGTTTTTT
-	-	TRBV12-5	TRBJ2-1	CASGLPQGEQFF	TGTGCTAGTGGTTTGCCTCAGGGAGAGCAGTTCTTC
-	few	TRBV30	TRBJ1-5	CALSTGNDQPQHF	TGTGCCTTGAGCACAGGGAACGATCAGCCCCAGCATTTT
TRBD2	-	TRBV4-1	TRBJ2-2	CASSQEVSGRPNTGELFF	TGCGCCAGCAGCCAAGAGGTTAGCGGGAGGCCGAACACCGGGGAGCTGTTTTTT
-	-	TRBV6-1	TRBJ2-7	CASSGMYEQYF	TGTGCCAGCAGTGGCATGTACGAGCAGTACTTC
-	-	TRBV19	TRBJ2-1	CASSISGLSYNEQFF	TGTGCCAGTAGTATAAGTGGTCTGTCCTACAATGAGCAGTTCTTC
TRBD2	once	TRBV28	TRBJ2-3	CASSFWGGGAGGTDTQYF	TGTGCCAGCAGTTTTTGGGGCGGGGGGGCCGGAGGCACAGATACGCAGTATTTT
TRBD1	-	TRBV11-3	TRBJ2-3	CASSQGQGTDTQYF	TGTGCCAGCAGCCAGGGACAGGGCACAGATACGCAGTATTTT
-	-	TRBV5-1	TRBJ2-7	CASSLEVSEQYF	TGCGCCAGCAGCTTGGAGGTTAGTGAGCAGTACTTC
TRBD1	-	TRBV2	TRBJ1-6	CASIERGDRNSPLHF	TGTGCCAGCATTGAAAGAGGGGACAGGAATTCACCCCTCCACTTT
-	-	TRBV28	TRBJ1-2	CASSFATGYNYGYTF	TGTGCCAGCAGTTTCGCGACAGGATATAACTATGGCTACACCTTC
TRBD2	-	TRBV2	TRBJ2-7	CASSLGTSGTDEQYF	TGTGCCAGCAGCCTTGGGACTAGCGGGACGGACGAGCAGTACTTC
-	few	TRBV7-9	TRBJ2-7	CASSLVSYEQYF	TGTGCCAGCAGCTTGGTATCCTACGAGCAGTACTTC
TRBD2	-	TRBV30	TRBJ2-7	CAWSDSYGGGSYEQYF	TGTGCCTGGAGTGATTCCTACGGGGGGGGGTCCTACGAGCAGTACTTC
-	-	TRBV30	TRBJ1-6	CAWGPLIRPEISPLHF	TGTGCCTGGGGTCCTCTTATTCGGCCAGAGATTTCACCCCTCCACTTT
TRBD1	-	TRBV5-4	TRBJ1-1	CASRPGGANTEAFF	TGTGCCAGCAGACCAGGGGGCGCGAACACTGAAGCTTTCTTT
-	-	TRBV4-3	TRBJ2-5	CASSQDRPNRGIKKETQYF	TGCGCCAGCAGCCAAGATCGGCCAAACCGGGGGATTAAGAAGGAGACCCAGTACTTC
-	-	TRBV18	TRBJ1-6	CASSSGDSPLHF	TGTGCCAGCTCATCAGGGGATTCACCCCTCCACTTT
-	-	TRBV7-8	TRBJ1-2	CASSPGTWYGYTF	TGTGCCAGCAGCCCAGGGACGTGGTATGGCTACACCTTC
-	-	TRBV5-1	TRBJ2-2	CASSLYTGDTGELFF	TGCGCCAGCAGCTTGTATACTGGGGACACCGGGGAGCTGTTTTTT
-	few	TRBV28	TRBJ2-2	CAIASGTVTGELFF	TGTGCCATCGCCTCAGGGACGGTCACCGGGGAGCTGTTTTTT
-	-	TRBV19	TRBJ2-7	CASSPRVGEQYF	TGTGCCAGTAGTCCTCGAGTCGGGGAGCAGTACTTC
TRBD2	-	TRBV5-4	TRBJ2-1	CASSLGTSGYNEQFF	TGTGCCAGCAGCTTGGGGACTAGCGGCTACAATGAGCAGTTCTTC
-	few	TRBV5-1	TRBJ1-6	CASSLEPINSPLHF	TGCGCCAGCAGCTTGGAACCGATTAATTCACCCCTCCACTTT
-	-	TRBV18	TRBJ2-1	CASSPGRYEQFF	TGTGCCAGCTCACCAGGCAGGTACGAGCAGTTCTTC
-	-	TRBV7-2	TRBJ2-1	CASSHRAGDNEQFF	TGTGCCAGCAGCCATCGTGCAGGTGACAATGAGCAGTTCTTC
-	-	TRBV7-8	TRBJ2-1	CAVVGGSEQFF	TGTGCAGTAGTCGGGGGATCTGAGCAGTTCTTC